This T cell receptor (beta chain) stems from a study of cytomegalovirus exposure and HLA in healthy donors. Study background: Findings of an earlier analysis included more than 90 million unique TCR beta sequences from roughly 190 million T cells. Study-wide results and limits: After further analysis at a later stage, 16,951 TCR beta sequences were associated with HLA alleles at 0.05 false discovery rate.

Trimming took 6 bases from V and 9 from J; bases not matched to a gene: 14. There are 15 residues in the CDR3. Germline CDR1 is MNHEY and CDR2 is SVGAGI. Researchers ran the PCR with 60 Vbeta and 13 Jbeta primers. In the study's own analysis: Around 10 million of the 80 million or so unique TCR beta chains counted in a later analysis were shared. Some clones are missing from TCRdb's copy, which holds only in-frame ones; the method was immunoSEQ multiplex PCR. V and J calls and clone size follow that table, whereas D and trimming were derived from the DNA. The ten top clones account for less than 0.65%, within a sample of roughly 80,000 clones. Though probably carrying unrecorded immune exposures, donors were nominally healthy at sampling. With regard to this clone: The antigen is undetermined.

The sample taken for sequencing was PBMCs. V usage is TRBV6-5 and J usage is TRBJ2-1; 7 bases agree with TRBD2. This sequence was found in a man aged 45-60 years in good health and CMV-seronegative. DNA for the CDR3: TGTGCCAGCAGGTCTGGCGGGGGTCCCATGGCTGAGCAGTTCTTC. It codes for CASRSGGGPMAEQFF.